Listed below are T cell receptor beta chains from one sample, sequenced in a study of T cell responses to AZD1222 COVID-19 vaccine. The method was immunoSEQ multiplex PCR; TCRdb's version includes in-frame clones alone and lacks a portion of them. The sample includes approximately 100,000 clones, about 90% of them seen just once. The sequencing here drew on peripheral blood, taken 28 days after the second AZD1222 dose. These receptors all come from an adult who received the AZD1222 COVID-19 vaccine. Each CDR3 is given with its conserved first and last residue. The D gene is left open where the match is weak. Clone size, where shown, is once, few, many, or a class for clones that have expanded.

j_gene: TRBJ1-4
d_gene: NA
v_gene: TRBV29-1
abundance: NA
CDR3aa: CSVGGWGDEKLFF
CDR3nt: TGCAGCGTTGGGGGGTGGGGCGATGAAAAACTGTTTTTT

j_gene: TRBJ1-1
d_gene: NA
v_gene: TRBV7-9
abundance: NA
CDR3aa: CASSSQVNTEAFF
CDR3nt: TGTGCCAGCAGCTCCCAAGTGAACACTGAAGCTTTCTTT

j_gene: TRBJ2-5
d_gene: TRBD2
v_gene: TRBV7-2
abundance: NA
CDR3aa: CASSPKAGLAVQETQYF
CDR3nt: TGTGCCAGCAGCCCAAAGGCGGGACTAGCGGTCCAAGAGACCCAGTACTTC

j_gene: TRBJ1-3
d_gene: TRBD1
v_gene: TRBV7-8
abundance: NA
CDR3aa: CASSLETGKGNTIYF
CDR3nt: TGTGCCAGCAGCTTAGAGACAGGGAAGGGAAACACCATATATTTT

j_gene: TRBJ2-1
d_gene: NA
v_gene: TRBV19
abundance: NA
CDR3aa: CASIGSYNEQFF
CDR3nt: TGTGCCAGTATCGGCTCCTACAATGAGCAGTTCTTC

j_gene: TRBJ2-7
d_gene: NA
v_gene: TRBV7-9
abundance: NA
CDR3aa: CASSLEASTSYEQYF
CDR3nt: TGTGCCAGCAGCTTAGAGGCGTCCACTTCCTACGAGCAGTACTTC

j_gene: TRBJ2-1
d_gene: NA
v_gene: TRBV4-1
abundance: NA
CDR3aa: CASSQAGQGGNEQFF
CDR3nt: TGCGCCAGCAGCCAAGCCGGACAGGGAGGGAATGAGCAGTTCTTC

j_gene: TRBJ2-3
d_gene: NA
v_gene: TRBV7-2
abundance: NA
CDR3aa: CASSYIFPDTQYF
CDR3nt: TGTGCCAGCAGCTACATCTTCCCAGATACGCAGTATTTT

j_gene: TRBJ1-5
d_gene: TRBD1
v_gene: TRBV27
abundance: NA
CDR3aa: CASSLYGQGALNQPQHF
CDR3nt: TGTGCCAGCAGCTTATATGGACAGGGGGCACTCAATCAGCCCCAGCATTTT

j_gene: TRBJ1-1
d_gene: NA
v_gene: TRBV12-3/TRBV12-4
abundance: NA
CDR3aa: CASSRNTEAFF
CDR3nt: TGTGCCAGCAGCCGAAACACTGAAGCTTTCTTT

j_gene: TRBJ1-1
d_gene: NA
v_gene: TRBV9
abundance: NA
CDR3aa: CASSSDSTGNTEAFF
CDR3nt: TGTGCCAGCAGCTCGGACAGTACGGGGAACACTGAAGCTTTCTTT

j_gene: TRBJ1-5
d_gene: TRBD1
v_gene: TRBV6-2/TRBV6-3
abundance: NA
CDR3aa: CASSLTGGDSNQPQHF
CDR3nt: TGTGCCAGCAGTTTGACAGGGGGCGATAGCAATCAGCCCCAGCATTTT

j_gene: TRBJ2-7
d_gene: NA
v_gene: TRBV3-1/TRBV3-2
abundance: NA
CDR3aa: CASSLGLSSDEQYF
CDR3nt: TGTGCCAGCAGCTTAGGGTTATCCAGCGACGAGCAGTACTTC

j_gene: TRBJ2-1
d_gene: TRBD1
v_gene: TRBV5-1
abundance: NA
CDR3aa: CASSPGQGAAEQFF
CDR3nt: TGCGCCAGCAGCCCCGGACAGGGGGCTGCTGAGCAGTTCTTC

j_gene: TRBJ1-2
d_gene: TRBD1
v_gene: TRBV9
abundance: NA
CDR3aa: CASSVTPGQGGDYGYTF
CDR3nt: TGTGCCAGCAGCGTAACCCCGGGACAGGGAGGCGACTATGGCTACACCTTC

j_gene: TRBJ1-1
d_gene: NA
v_gene: TRBV28
abundance: NA
CDR3aa: CASSLSYEAFF
CDR3nt: TGTGCCAGCAGTTTAAGCTATGAAGCTTTCTTT

j_gene: TRBJ2-7
d_gene: NA
v_gene: TRBV7-2
abundance: NA
CDR3aa: CASSSTGSVYHEQYF
CDR3nt: TGTGCCAGCAGCTCCACGGGCTCAGTTTACCACGAGCAGTACTTC

j_gene: TRBJ2-4
d_gene: TRBD2
v_gene: TRBV19
abundance: once
CDR3aa: CASSTSGGAAAKNIQYF
CDR3nt: TGTGCCAGTAGTACTAGCGGGGGGGCCGCGGCCAAAAACATTCAGTACTTC

j_gene: TRBJ1-2
d_gene: NA
v_gene: TRBV10-2
abundance: NA
CDR3aa: CASSENGDGYTF
CDR3nt: TGCGCCAGCAGTGAGAATGGGGATGGCTACACCTTC

j_gene: TRBJ2-1
d_gene: TRBD2
v_gene: TRBV2
abundance: NA
CDR3aa: CASSSGLAGGVEQFF
CDR3nt: TGTGCCAGCAGTTCCGGACTAGCGGGAGGGGTTGAGCAGTTCTTC

j_gene: TRBJ2-1
d_gene: NA
v_gene: TRBV29-1
abundance: NA
CDR3aa: CSVGSNNEQFF
CDR3nt: TGCAGCGTTGGTTCCAACAATGAGCAGTTCTTC

j_gene: TRBJ1-5
d_gene: NA
v_gene: TRBV28
abundance: NA
CDR3aa: CASQAGDDYQPQHF
CDR3nt: TGTGCCAGCCAAGCGGGGGACGACTATCAGCCCCAGCATTTT

j_gene: TRBJ1-2
d_gene: NA
v_gene: TRBV4-2
abundance: NA
CDR3aa: CASSPPVSYGYTF
CDR3nt: TGTGCCAGCAGCCCCCCTGTCAGCTATGGCTACACCTTC